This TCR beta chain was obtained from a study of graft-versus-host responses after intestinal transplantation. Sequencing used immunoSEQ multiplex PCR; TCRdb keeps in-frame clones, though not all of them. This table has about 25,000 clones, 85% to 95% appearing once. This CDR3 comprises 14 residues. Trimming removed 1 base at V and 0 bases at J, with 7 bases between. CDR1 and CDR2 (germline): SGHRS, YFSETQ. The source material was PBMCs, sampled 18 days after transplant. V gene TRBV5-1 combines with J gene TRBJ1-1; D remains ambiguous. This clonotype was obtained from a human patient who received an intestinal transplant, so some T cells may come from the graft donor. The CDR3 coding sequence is TGCGCCAGCAGCTTGATCGACATGAACACTGAAGCTTTCTTT. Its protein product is CASSLIDMNTEAFF.